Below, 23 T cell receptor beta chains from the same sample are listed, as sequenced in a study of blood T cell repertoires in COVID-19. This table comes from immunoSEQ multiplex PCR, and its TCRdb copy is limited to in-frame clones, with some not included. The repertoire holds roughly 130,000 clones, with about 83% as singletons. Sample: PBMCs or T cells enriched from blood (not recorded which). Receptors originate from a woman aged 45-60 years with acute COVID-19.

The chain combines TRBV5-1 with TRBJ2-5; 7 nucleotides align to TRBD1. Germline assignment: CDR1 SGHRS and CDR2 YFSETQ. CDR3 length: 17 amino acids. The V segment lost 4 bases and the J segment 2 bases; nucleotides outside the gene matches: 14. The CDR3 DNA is TGCGCCAGCAGCCTAACTACTGGGACAGTTGGGCAAGAGACCCAGTACTTC. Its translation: CASSLTTGTVGQETQYF.

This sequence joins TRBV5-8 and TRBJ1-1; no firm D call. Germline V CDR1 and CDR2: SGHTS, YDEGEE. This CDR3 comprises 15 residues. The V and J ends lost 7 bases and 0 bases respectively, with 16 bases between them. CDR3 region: CASSRGFTLNTEAFF. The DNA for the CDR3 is TGTGCCAGCTCTCGAGGGTTTACCCTGAACACTGAAGCTTTCTTT.

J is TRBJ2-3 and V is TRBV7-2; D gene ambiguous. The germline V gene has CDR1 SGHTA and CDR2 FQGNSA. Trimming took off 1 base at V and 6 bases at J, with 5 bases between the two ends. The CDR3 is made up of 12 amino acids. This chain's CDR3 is CASSLDQDTQYF. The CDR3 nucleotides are TGTGCCAGCAGCTTAGATCAGGATACGCAGTATTTT. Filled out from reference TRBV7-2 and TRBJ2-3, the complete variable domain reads GAGVSQSPSNKVTEKGKDVELRCDPISGHTALYWYRQSLGQGLEFLIYFQGNSAPDKSGLPSDRFSAERTGGSVSTLTIQRTQQEDSAVYLCASSLDQDTQYFGPGTRLTVL.

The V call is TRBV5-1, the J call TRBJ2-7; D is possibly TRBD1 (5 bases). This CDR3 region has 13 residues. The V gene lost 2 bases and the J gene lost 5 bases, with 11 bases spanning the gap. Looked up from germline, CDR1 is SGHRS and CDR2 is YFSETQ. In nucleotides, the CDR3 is TGCGCCAGCAGCTTCACAGGTACCCACGAGCAGTACTTC. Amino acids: CASSFTGTHEQYF. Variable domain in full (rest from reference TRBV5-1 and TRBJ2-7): KAGVTQTPRYLIKTRGQQVTLSCSPISGHRSVSWYQQTPGQGLQFLFEYFSETQRNKGNFPGRFSGRQFSNSRSEMNVSTLELGDSALYLCASSFTGTHEQYFGPGTRLTVT.

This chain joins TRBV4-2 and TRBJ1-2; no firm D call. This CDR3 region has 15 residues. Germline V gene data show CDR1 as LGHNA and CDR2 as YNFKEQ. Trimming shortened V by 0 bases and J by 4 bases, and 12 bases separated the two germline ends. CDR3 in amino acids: CASSQDSPVVYGYTF. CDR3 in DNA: TGTGCCAGCAGCCAAGATTCCCCGGTAGTCTATGGCTACACCTTC.

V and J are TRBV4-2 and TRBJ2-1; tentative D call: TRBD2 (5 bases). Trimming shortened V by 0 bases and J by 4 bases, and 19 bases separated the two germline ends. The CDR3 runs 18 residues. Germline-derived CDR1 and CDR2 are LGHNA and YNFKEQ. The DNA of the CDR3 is TGTGCCAGCAGCCAAGATCTGCCCGCCGCGGGCATATACAATGAGCAGTTCTTC. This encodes CASSQDLPAAGIYNEQFF.

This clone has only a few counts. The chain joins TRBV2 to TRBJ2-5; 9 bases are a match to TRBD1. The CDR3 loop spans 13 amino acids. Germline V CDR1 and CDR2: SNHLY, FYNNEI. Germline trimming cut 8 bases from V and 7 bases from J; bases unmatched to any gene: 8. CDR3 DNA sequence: TGTGCCAGCGGGGGGGGACAGGGCTTGACCCAGTACTTC. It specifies CASGGGQGLTQYF.

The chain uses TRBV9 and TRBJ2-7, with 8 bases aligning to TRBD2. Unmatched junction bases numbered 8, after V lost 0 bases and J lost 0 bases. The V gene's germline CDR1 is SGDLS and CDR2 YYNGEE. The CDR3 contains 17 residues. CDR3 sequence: CASSVDPISGSSYEQYF. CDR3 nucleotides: TGTGCCAGCAGCGTAGACCCTATCAGCGGGAGCTCCTACGAGCAGTACTTC.

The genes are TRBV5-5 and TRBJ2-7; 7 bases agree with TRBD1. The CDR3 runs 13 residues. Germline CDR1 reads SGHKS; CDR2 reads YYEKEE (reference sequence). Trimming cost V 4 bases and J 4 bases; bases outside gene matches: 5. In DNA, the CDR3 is TGTGCCAGCAGCCATACAGGGGAGTACGAGCAGTACTTC. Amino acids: CASSHTGEYEQYF.

In DNA form, the CDR3 reads TGTGCCAGCAGTCAGGCGTTCTATGGCTACACCTTC. It is translated as CASSQAFYGYTF. The chain has TRBV6-2 or TRBV6-3 and TRBJ1-2; D unclear. Per the germline V gene, CDR1 is MNHEY and CDR2 is SVGEGT. Trimming took off 5 bases at V and 4 bases at J, with 8 bases between the two ends. The length of the CDR3 is 12 residues.

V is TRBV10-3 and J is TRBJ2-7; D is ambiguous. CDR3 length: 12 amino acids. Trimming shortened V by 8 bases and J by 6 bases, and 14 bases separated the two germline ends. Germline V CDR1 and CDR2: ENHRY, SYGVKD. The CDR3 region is CAISESAPEQYF. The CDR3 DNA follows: TGTGCCATCTCCGAGTCAGCGCCCGAGCAGTACTTC.

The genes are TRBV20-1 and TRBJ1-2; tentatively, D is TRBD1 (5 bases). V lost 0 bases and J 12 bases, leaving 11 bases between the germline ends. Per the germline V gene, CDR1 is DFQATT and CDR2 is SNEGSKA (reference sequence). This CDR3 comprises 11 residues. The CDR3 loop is CSAREAGKDTF. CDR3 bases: TGCAGTGCTAGAGAGGCAGGGAAGGACACCTTC.

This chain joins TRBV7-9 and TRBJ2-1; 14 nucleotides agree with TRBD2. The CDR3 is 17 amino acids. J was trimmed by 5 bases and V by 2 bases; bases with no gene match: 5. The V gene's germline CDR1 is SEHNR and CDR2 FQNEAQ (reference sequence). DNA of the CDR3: TGTGCCAGCAGCTTAATCCCGGGACTAGCGGGAGACAATGAGCAGTTCTTC. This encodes CASSLIPGLAGDNEQFF.

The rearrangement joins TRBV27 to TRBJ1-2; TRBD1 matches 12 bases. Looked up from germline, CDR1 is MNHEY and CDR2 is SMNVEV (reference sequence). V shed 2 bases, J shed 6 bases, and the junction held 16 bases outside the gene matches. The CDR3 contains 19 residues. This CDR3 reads CASSLTFEPGQGARDGYTF. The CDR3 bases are TGTGCCAGCAGTTTAACCTTTGAGCCGGGACAGGGGGCGCGTGATGGCTACACCTTC.

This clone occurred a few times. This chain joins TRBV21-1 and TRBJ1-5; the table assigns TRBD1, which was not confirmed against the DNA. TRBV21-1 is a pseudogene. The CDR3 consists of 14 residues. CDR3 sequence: CASSNRDRNQPQHF. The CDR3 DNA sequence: TGTGCCAGCAGCAACCGGGACAGAAATCAGCCCCAGCATTTT.

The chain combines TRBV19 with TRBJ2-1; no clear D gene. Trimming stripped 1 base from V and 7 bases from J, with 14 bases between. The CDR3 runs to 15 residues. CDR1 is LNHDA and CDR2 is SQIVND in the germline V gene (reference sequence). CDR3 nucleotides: TGTGCCAGTAGTATAGCCGCTCAGCGTCAGAATGAGCAGTTCTTC. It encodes CASSIAAQRQNEQFF.

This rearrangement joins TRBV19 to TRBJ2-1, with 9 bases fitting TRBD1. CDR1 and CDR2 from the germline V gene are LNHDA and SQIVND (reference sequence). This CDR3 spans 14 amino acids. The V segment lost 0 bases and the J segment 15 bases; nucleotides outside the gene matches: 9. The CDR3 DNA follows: TGTGCCAGTAGTATAGATAAGGACAGGGGATTATTGTTCTTC. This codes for CASSIDKDRGLLFF.

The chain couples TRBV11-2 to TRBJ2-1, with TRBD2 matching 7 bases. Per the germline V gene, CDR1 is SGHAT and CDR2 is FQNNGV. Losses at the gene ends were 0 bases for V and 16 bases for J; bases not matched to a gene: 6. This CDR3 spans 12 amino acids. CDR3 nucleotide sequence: TGTGCCAGCAGCTTAGACCGACTAGCTGTTTTCTTC. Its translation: CASSLDRLAVFF.

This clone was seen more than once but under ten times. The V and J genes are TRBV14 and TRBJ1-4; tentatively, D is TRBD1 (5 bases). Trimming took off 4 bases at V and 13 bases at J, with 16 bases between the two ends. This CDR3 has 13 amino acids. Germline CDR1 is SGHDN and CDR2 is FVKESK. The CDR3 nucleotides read TGTGCCAGCAGCCCTCCCGACGGGAGGGGACTGTTTTTT. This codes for CASSPPDGRGLFF.

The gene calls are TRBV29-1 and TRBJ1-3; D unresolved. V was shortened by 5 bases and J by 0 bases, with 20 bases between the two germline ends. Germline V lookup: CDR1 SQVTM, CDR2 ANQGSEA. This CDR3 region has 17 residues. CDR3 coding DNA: TGCAGCGTTATCCTCTTAAAACCGGGAACCTCTGGAAACACCATATATTTT. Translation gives CSVILLKPGTSGNTIYF.

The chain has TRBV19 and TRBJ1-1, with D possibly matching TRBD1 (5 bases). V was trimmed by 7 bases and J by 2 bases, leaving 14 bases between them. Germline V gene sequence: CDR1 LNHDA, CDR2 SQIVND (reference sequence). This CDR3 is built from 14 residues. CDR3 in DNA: TGTGCCAGTAAGAGGGCGCGGGACAACACTGAAGCTTTCTTT. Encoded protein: CASKRARDNTEAFF. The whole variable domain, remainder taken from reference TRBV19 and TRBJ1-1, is DGGITQSPKYLFRKEGQNVTLSCEQNLNHDAMYWYRQDPGQGLRLIYYSQIVNDFQKGDIAEGYSVSREKKESFPLTVTSAQKNPTAFYLCASKRARDNTEAFFGQGTRLTVV.

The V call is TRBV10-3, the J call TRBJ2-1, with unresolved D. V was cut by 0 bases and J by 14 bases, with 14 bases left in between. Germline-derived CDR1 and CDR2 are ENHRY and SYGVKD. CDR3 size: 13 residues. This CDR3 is CAISESGQQSEFF. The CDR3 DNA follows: TGTGCCATCAGTGAGTCGGGCCAGCAGTCTGAGTTCTTC.

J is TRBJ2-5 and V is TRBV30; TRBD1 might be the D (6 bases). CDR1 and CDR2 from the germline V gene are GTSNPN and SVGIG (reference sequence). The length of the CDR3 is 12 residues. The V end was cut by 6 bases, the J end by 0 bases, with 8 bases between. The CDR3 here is CACGGNQETQYF. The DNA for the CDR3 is TGTGCCTGTGGGGGCAACCAAGAGACCCAGTACTTC.